This entry describes one TCR beta chain. Alopecia areata patients provided lesional scalp punch biopsies and peripheral blood, both collected for the study. This entry comes from a study of CD8+ T cells in alopecia areata. After isolation, RNA underwent reverse transcription to generate cDNA as the sequencing template. Produced via immunoSEQ multiplex PCR; TCRdb's table is partial and in-frame only. The sample comprises approximately 89,000 clones, around 54% of which are singletons, and just over 5.5% rests with the top ten. Germline V gene sequence: CDR1 MDHEN, CDR2 SYDVKM. V lost 3 bases, J lost 8 bases, and 5 bases stayed unmatched. CDR3 length: 14 amino acids.

Sequencing input: NKG2D-high CD8+ T cells sorted from blood. The clonotype was recovered from a human donor with alopecia areata. The V call is TRBV28, the J call TRBJ2-5; 11 bases fit TRBD2. The CDR3 region has the DNA TGTGCCAGCAGTTTGGGGACTAGCGGAGATACCCAGTACTTC. This sequence encodes CASSLGTSGDTQYF.